This TCR beta chain was profiled in a study of T cells expressing NK-cell markers. Study-wide context: Obtained from sorted CD3+CD56+NKG2C+, CD3+CD56+NKG2C- and CD3+CD56-NKG2C+ T cells were the TCR beta repertoires.

TCRdb reprocessed the 5' RACE reads and reports one entry per CDR3 protein, with no DNA. The sample features about 300,000 distinct CDR3 sequences, with 4% to 4.5% in its top ten. CDR1 is SEHNR and CDR2 is FQNEAQ in the germline V gene (reference sequence). This CDR3 spans 13 amino acids. Sample: blood T cells: a sorted CD56 or NKG2C T cell subset, CD4+ or CD8+ T cells, or bulk PBMC T cells (not recorded which). The chain is built from TRBV7-9 and TRBJ1-2; checking the TCRdb D call of TRBD1 is not possible without DNA. This clonotype originated in a woman between 18 and 70 years old in good health. CDR3 amino acids: CASSLAPGDGYTF.